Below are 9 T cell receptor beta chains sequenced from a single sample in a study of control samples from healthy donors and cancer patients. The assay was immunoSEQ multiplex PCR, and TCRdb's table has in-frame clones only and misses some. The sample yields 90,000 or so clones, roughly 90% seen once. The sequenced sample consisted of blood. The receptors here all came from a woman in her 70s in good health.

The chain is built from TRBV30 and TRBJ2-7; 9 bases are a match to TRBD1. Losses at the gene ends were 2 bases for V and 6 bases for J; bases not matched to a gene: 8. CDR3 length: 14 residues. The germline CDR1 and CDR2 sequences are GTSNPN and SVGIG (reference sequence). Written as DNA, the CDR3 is TGTGCCTGGAGTCCGGGACAGGGCTGGGGCGAGCAGTACTTC. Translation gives CAWSPGQGWGEQYF.

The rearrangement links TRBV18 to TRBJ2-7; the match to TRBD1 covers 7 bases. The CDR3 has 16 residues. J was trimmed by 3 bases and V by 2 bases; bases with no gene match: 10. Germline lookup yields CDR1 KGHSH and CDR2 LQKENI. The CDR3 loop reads CASSPTLLTGLYEQYF. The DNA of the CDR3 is TGTGCCAGCTCACCAACCTTGCTGACAGGGCTCTACGAGCAGTACTTC. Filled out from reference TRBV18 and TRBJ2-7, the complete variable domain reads NAGVMQNPRHLVRRRGQEARLRCSPMKGHSHVYWYRQLPEEGLKFMVYLQKENIIDESGMPKERFSAEFPKEGPSILRIQQVVRGDSAAYFCASSPTLLTGLYEQYFGPGTRLTVT.

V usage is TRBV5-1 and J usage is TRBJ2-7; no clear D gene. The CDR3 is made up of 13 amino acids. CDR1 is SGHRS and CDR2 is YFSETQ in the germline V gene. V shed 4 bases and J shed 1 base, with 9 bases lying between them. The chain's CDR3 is CASSNDNSYEQYF. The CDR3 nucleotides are TGCGCCAGCAGCAATGACAATTCCTACGAGCAGTACTTC. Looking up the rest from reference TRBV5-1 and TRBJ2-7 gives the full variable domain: KAGVTQTPRYLIKTRGQQVTLSCSPISGHRSVSWYQQTPGQGLQFLFEYFSETQRNKGNFPGRFSGRQFSNSRSEMNVSTLELGDSALYLCASSNDNSYEQYFGPGTRLTVT.

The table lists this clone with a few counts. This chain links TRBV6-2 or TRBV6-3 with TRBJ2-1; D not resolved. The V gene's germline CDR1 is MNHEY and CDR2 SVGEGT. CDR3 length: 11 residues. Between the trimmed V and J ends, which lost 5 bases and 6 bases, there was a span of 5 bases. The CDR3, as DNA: TGTGCCAGCAGTCCCCTCAATGAGCAGTTCTTC. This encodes CASSPLNEQFF.

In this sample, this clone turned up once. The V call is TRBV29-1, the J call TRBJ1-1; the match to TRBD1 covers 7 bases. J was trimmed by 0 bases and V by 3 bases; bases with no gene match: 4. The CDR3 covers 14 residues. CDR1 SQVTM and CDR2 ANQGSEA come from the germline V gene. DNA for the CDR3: TGCAGCGTTGACTTACAGGGGATGAACACTGAAGCTTTCTTT. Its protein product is CSVDLQGMNTEAFF.

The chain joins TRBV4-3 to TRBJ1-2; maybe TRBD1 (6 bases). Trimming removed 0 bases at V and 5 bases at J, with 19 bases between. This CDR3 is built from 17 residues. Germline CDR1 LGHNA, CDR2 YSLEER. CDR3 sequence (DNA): TGCGCCAGCAGCCAAGAATTCCGGAACAGGGTAGGGTATGGCTACACCTTC. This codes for CASSQEFRNRVGYGYTF.

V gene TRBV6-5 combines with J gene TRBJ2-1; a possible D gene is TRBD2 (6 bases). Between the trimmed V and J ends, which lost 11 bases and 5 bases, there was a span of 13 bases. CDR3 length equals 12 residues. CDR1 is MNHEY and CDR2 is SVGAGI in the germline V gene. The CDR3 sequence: CAARELNNEQFF. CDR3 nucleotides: TGTGCCGCCCGGGAGCTCAACAATGAGCAGTTCTTC.

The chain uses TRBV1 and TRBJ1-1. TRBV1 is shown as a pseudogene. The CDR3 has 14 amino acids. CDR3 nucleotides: TGCACCAGCAGCCAGGTCAAGGTTTCTACTGAAGCTTTCTTT. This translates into CTSSQVKVSTEAFF.

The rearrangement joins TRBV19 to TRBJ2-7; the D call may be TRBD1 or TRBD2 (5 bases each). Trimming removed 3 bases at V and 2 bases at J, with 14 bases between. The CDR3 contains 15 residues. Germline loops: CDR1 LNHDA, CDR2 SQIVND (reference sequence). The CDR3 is CASSIVPGATYEQYF. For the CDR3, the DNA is TGTGCCAGTAGTATTGTACCCGGGGCCACCTACGAGCAGTACTTC.